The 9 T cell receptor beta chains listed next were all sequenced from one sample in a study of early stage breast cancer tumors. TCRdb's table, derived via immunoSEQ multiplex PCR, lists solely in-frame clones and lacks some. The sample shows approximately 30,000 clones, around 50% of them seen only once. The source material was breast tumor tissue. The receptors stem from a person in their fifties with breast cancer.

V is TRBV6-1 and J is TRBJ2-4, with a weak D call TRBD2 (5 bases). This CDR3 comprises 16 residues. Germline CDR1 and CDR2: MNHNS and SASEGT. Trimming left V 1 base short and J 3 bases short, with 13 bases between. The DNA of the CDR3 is TGTGCCAGCAGTGAAGGGCCGCGGGTCGGCAAAAACATTCAGTACTTC. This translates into CASSEGPRVGKNIQYF.

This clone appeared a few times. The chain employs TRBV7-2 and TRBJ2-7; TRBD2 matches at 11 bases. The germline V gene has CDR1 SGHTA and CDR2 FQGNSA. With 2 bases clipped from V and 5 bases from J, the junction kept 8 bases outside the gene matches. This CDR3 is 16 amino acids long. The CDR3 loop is CASSLWLAGGGNEQYF. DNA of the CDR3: TGTGCCAGCAGCTTATGGCTAGCGGGAGGAGGCAACGAGCAGTACTTC.

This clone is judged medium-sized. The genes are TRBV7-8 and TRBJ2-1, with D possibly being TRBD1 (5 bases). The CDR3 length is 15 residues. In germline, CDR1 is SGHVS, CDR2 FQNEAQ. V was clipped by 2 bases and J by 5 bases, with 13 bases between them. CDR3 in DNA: TGTGCCAGCAGCTTACGATGGGGCCTCAACAATGAGCAGTTCTTC. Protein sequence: CASSLRWGLNNEQFF.

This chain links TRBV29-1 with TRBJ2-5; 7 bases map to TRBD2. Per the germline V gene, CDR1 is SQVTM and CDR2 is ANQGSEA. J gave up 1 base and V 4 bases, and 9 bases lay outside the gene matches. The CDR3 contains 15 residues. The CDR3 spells CSVGPPSGTQETQYF. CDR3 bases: TGCAGCGTTGGCCCCCCCAGCGGGACCCAAGAGACCCAGTACTTC.

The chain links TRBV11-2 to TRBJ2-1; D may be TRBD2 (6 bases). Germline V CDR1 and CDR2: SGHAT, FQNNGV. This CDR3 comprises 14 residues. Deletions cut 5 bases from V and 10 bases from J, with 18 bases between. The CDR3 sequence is CASSTPLTGVEQFF. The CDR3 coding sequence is TGTGCCAGCAGCACGCCCCTGACGGGGGTGGAGCAGTTCTTC.

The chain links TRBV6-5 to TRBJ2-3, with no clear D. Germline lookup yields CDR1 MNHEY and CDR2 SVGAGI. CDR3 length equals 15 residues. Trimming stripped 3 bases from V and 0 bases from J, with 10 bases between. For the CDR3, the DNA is TGTGCCAGCAGTTATTGGGAACAAAGCACAGATACGCAGTATTTT. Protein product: CASSYWEQSTDTQYF.

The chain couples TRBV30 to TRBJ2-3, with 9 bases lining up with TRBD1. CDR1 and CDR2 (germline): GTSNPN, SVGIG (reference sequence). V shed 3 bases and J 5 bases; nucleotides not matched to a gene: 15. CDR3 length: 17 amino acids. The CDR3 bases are TGTGCCTGGAGCCGCAACTCCGGGACAGGGTACGGAGATACGCAGTATTTT. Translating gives CAWSRNSGTGYGDTQYF.

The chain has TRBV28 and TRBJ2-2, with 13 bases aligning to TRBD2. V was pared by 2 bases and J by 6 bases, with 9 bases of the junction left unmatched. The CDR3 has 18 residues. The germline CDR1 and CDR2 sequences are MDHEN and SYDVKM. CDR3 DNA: TGTGCCAGCAGTTTAGGACTAGCGGGAGTGTATATTCCCGGGGAGCTGTTTTTT. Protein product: CASSLGLAGVYIPGELFF.

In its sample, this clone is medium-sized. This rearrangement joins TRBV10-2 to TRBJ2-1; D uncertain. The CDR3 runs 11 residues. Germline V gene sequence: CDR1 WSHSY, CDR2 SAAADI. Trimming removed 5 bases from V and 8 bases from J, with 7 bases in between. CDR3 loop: CASSLLHEQFF. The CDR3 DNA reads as TGCGCCAGCAGTCTTCTACATGAGCAGTTCTTC.